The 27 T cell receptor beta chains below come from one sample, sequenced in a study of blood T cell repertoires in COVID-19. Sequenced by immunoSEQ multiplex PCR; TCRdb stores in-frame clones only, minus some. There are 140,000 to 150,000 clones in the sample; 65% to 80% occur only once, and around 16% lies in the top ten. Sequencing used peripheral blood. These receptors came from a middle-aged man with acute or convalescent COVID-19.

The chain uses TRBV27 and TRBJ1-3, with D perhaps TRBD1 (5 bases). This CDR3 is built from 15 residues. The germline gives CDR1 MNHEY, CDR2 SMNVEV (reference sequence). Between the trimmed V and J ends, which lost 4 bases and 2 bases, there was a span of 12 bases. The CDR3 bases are TGTGCCAGCAGTTGGGGGGGTTCGCCTGGAAACACCATATATTTT. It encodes CASSWGGSPGNTIYF.

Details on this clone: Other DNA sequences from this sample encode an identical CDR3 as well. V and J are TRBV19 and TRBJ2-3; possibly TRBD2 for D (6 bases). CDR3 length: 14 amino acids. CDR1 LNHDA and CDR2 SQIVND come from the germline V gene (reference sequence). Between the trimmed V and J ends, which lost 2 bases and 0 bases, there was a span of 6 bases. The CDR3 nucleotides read TGTGCCAGTAGTATACGGGGGAGCACAGATACGCAGTATTTT. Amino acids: CASSIRGSTDTQYF.

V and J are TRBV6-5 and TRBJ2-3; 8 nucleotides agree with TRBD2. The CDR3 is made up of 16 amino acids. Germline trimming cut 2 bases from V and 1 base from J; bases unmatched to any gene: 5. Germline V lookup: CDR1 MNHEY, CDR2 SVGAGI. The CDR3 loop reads CASSYHGGARTDTQYF. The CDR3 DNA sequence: TGTGCCAGCAGTTACCACGGGGGGGCCCGCACAGATACGCAGTATTTT.

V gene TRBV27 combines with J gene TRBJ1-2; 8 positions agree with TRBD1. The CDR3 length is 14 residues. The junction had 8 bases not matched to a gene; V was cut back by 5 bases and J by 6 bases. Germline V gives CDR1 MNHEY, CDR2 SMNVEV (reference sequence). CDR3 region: CASSPYRGKHGYTF. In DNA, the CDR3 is TGTGCCAGCAGTCCTTACAGGGGGAAACATGGCTACACCTTC.

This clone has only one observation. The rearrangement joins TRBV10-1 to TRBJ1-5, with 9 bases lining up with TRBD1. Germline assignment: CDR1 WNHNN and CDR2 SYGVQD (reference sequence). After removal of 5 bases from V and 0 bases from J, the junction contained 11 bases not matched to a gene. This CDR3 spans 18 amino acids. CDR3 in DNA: TGCGCCAGCAGTCTTCCGGGACAGGGATCTCATAGCAATCAGCCCCAGCATTTT. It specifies CASSLPGQGSHSNQPQHF.

This CDR3 reads CASSSGFDGNTIYF. CDR3 DNA: TGTGCCAGCAGCTCAGGGTTCGACGGAAACACCATATATTTT. The genes are TRBV11-3 and TRBJ1-3, with D tentatively TRBD1 (5 bases). The ends were cut back, 4 bases at V and 4 bases at J, with 11 bases in the middle. Germline CDR1 reads SGHNT; CDR2 reads YENEEA. The CDR3 is made up of 14 amino acids. The full variable domain, in which reference TRBV11-3 and TRBJ1-3 provide the parts outside the CDR3, is EAGVVQSPRYKIIEKKQPVAFWCNPISGHNTLYWYLQNLGQGPELLIRYENEEAVDDSQLPKDRFSAERLKGVDSTLKIQPAELGDSAVYLCASSSGFDGNTIYFGEGSWLTVV.

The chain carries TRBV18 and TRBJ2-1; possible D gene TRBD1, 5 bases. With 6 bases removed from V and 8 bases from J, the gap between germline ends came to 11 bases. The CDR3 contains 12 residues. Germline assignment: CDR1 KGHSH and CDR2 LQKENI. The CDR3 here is CASSQGIDEQFF. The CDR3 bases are TGTGCCAGCTCCCAGGGAATCGATGAGCAGTTCTTC. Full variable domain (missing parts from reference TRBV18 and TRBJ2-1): NAGVMQNPRHLVRRRGQEARLRCSPMKGHSHVYWYRQLPEEGLKFMVYLQKENIIDESGMPKERFSAEFPKEGPSILRIQQVVRGDSAAYFCASSQGIDEQFFGPGTRLTVL.

CDR3 protein: CASSSTSGQGREQFF. CDR3 nucleotides: TGCGCCAGCAGTTCTACTTCTGGACAGGGACGGGAGCAGTTCTTC. The genes are TRBV5-1 and TRBJ2-1; 8 positions agree with TRBD1. V shed 5 bases and J 10 bases; nucleotides not matched to a gene: 14. Germline V gene lookup returns CDR1 SGHRS and CDR2 YFSETQ. This CDR3 is 15 amino acids long.

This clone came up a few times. CDR3 region: CASSFWGGARGTGELFF. CDR3 coding DNA: TGTGCCAGCAGTTTTTGGGGAGGGGCAAGGGGAACCGGGGAGCTGTTTTTT. The chain recombines TRBV28 with TRBJ2-2; TRBD2 aligns across 7 bases. The CDR3 contains 17 residues. Germline values: CDR1 MDHEN, CDR2 SYDVKM. Germline trimming cut 3 bases from V and 5 bases from J; bases unmatched to any gene: 12.

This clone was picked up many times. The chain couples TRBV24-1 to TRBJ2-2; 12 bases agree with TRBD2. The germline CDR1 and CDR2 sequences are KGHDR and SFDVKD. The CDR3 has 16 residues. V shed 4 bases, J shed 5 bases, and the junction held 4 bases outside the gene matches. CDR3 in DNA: TGTGCCACCAGTGAAGTTGGACTAGCGGGGACCGGGGAGCTGTTTTTT. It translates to CATSEVGLAGTGELFF.

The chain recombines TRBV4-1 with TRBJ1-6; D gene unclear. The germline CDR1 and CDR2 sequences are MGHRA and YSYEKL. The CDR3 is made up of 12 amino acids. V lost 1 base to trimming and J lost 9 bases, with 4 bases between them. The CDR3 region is CASSQGGSPLHF. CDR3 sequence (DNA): TGCGCCAGCAGCCAAGGAGGTTCACCCCTCCACTTT.

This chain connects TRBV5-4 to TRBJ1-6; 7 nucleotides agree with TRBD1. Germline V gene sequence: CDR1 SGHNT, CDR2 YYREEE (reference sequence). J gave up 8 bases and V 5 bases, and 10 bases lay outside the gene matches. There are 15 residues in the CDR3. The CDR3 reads CASSSRDSIYSPLHF. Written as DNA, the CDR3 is TGTGCCAGCAGTTCCCGGGACAGCATATATTCACCCCTCCACTTT. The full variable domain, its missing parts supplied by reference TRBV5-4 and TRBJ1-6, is ETGVTQSPTHLIKTRGQQVTLRCSSQSGHNTVSWYQQALGQGPQFIFQYYREEENGRGNFPPRFSGLQFPNYSSELNVNALELDDSALYLCASSSRDSIYSPLHFGNGTRLTVT.

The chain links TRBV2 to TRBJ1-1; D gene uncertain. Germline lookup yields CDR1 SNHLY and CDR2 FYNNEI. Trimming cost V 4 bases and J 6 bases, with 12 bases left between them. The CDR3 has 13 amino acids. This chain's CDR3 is CASSVALRAEAFF. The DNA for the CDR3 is TGTGCCAGCAGTGTCGCTCTGAGGGCTGAAGCTTTCTTT.

The CDR3 DNA is TGTGCCAGCAGTCTGACACAATTCTATGGCTACACCTTC. This translates into CASSLTQFYGYTF. The V gene is TRBV6-5, the J gene TRBJ1-2; D is undetermined. CDR1 is MNHEY and CDR2 is SVGAGI in the germline V gene. The CDR3 loop spans 13 amino acids. V lost 5 bases and J 4 bases, leaving 11 bases between the germline ends.

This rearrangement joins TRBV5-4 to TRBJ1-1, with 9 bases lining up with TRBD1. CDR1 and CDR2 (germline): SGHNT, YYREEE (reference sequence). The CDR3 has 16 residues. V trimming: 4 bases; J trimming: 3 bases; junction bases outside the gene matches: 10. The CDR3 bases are TGTGCCAGCAGCCAAGACTTACAGGGGGCGTACACTGAAGCTTTCTTT. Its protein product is CASSQDLQGAYTEAFF.

The DNA for the CDR3 is TGTGCCTTGGACAGGGCGTATGGCTACACCTTC. Protein: CALDRAYGYTF. The chain uses TRBV30 and TRBJ1-2; 8 bases match TRBD1. V dropped 7 bases and J dropped 5; count of bases not matched to a gene: 3. Germline CDR1 and CDR2: GTSNPN and SVGIG (reference sequence). CDR3 size: 11 residues. The whole variable domain, filled in from reference TRBV30 and TRBJ1-2, reads SQTIHQWPATLVQPVGSPLSLECTVEGTSNPNLYWYRQAAGRGLQLLFYSVGIGQISSEVPQNLSASRPQDRQFILSSKKLLLSDSGFYLCALDRAYGYTFGSGTRLTVV.

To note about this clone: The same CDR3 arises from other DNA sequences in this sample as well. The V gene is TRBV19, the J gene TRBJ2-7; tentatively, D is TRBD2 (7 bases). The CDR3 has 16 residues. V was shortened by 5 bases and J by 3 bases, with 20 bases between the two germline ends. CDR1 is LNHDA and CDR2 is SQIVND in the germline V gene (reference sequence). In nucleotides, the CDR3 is TGTGCCAGTAGTCACGAGGGGGAGGGGGGTCTCTACGAGCAGTACGTC. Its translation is CASSHEGEGGLYEQYV.

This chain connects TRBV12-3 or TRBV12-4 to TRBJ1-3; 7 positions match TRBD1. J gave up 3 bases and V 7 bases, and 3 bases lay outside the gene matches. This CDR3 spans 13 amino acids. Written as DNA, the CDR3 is TGTGCCAGCAATGACAGGGTTGGAAACACCATATATTTT. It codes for CASNDRVGNTIYF.

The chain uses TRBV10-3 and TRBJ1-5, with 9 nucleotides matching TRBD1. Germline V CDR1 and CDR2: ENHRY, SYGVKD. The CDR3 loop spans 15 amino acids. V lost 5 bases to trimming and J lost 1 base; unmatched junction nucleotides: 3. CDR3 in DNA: TGTGCCATCAGTCCCGGGACAGGGAGCAATCAGCCCCAGCATTTT. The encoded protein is CAISPGTGSNQPQHF.

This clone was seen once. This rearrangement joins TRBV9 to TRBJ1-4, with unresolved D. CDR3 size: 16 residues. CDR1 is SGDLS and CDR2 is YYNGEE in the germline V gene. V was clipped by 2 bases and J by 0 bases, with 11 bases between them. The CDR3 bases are TGTGCCAGCAGCGTTCAGGCTTCTGCAACTAATGAAAAACTGTTTTTT. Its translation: CASSVQASATNEKLFF.

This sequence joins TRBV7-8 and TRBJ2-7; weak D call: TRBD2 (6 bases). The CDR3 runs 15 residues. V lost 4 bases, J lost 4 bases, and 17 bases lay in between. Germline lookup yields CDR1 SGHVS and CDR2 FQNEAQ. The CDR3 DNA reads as TGTGCCAGCAGCTCTCGTCTGCGGGGAGAATACGAGCAGTACGTC. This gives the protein CASSSRLRGEYEQYV.

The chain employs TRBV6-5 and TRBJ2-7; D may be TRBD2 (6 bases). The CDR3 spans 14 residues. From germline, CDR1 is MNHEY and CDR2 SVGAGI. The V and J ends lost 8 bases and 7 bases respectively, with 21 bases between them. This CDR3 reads CASGSRDLTLEQYV. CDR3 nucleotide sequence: TGTGCCAGCGGATCCAGGGACTTGACATTAGAGCAGTACGTC.

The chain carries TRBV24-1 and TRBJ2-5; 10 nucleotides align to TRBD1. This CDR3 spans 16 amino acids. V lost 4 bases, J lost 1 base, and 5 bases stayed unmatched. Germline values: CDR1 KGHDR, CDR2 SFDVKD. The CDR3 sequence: CATSDRTGGPQETQYF. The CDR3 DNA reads TGTGCCACCAGTGACCGGACAGGGGGACCCCAAGAGACCCAGTACTTC.

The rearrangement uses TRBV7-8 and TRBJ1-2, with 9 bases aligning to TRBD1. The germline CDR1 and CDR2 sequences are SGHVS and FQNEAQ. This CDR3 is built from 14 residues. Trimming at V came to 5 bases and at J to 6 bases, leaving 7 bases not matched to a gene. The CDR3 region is CASSILTGGDGYTF. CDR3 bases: TGTGCCAGCAGCATATTGACAGGGGGGGATGGCTACACCTTC. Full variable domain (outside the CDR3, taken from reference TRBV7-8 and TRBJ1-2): GAGVSQSPRYKVAKRGQDVALRCDPISGHVSLFWYQQALGQGPEFLTYFQNEAQLDKSGLPSDRFFAERPEGSVSTLKIQRTQQEDSAVYLCASSILTGGDGYTFGSGTRLTVV.

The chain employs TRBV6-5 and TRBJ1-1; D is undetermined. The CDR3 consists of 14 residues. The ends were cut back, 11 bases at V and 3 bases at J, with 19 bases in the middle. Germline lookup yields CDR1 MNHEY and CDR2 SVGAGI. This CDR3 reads CASSTEGSDTEAFF. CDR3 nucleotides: TGTGCCTCTAGCACTGAGGGTTCAGACACTGAAGCTTTCTTT.

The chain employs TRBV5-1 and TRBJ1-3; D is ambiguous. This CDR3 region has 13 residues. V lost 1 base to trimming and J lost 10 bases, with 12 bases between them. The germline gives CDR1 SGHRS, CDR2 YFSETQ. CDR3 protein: CASSLTGIETIYF. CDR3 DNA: TGCGCCAGCAGCTTGACCGGGATTGAGACCATATATTTT.

CDR3 coding DNA: TGTGCCAGCAGCCCCTCTGTCACTGAAGCTTTCTTT. Translation: CASSPSVTEAFF. V is TRBV5-5 and J is TRBJ1-1; D call uncertain. The CDR3 is made up of 12 amino acids. Germline CDR1 reads SGHKS; CDR2 reads YYEKEE (reference sequence). Trimming pared 4 bases from V and 4 bases from J, leaving 8 bases between.